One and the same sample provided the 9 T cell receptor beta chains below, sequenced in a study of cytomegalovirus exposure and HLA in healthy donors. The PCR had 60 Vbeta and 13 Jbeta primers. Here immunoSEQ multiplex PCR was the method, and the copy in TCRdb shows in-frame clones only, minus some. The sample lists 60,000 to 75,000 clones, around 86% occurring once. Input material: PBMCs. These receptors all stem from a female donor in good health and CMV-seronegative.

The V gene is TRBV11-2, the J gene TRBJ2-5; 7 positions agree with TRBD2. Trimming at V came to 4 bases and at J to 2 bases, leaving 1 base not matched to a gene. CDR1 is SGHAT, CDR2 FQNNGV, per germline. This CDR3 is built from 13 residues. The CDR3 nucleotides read TGTGCCAGCAGCTCGGGACTACAAGAGACCCAGTACTTC. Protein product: CASSSGLQETQYF.

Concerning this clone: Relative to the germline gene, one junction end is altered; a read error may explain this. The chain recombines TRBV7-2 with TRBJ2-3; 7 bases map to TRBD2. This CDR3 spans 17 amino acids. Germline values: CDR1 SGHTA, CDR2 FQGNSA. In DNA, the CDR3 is TGTGCCAGCAGCCTAGCCGGGACTACCTCCCGCAGGGATACGCAGTATTTT. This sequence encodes CASSLAGTTSRRDTQYF.

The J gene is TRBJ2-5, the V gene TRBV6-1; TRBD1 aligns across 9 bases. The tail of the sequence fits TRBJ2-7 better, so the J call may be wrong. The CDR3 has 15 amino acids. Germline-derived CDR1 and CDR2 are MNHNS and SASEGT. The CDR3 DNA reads TGTGCCAGCAGTGATGGGACAGGGTTCACCTACGAGCAGTACTTC. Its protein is CASSDGTGFTYEQYF.

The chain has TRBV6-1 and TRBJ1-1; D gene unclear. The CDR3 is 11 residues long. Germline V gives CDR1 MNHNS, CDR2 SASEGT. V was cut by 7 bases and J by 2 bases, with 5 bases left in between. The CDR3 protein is CASTRNTEAFF. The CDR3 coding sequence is TGTGCCAGCACCAGAAACACTGAAGCTTTCTTT.

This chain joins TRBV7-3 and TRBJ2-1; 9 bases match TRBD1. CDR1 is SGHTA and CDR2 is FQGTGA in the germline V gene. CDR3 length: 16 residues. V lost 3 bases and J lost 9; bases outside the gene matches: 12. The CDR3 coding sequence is TGTGCCAGCAGCTTTAGGCCGGGACAGGGATGGAGTGAGCAGTTCTTC. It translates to CASSFRPGQGWSEQFF.

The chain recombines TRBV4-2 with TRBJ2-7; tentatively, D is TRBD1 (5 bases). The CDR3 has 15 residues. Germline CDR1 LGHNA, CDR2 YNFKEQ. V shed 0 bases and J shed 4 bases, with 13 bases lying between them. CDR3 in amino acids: CASSQDWQGRYEQYF. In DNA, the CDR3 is TGTGCCAGCAGCCAAGATTGGCAGGGTAGGTACGAGCAGTACTTC.

CDR3 loop: CASSSEGGIGLHEQFF. CDR3 coding DNA: TGCGCCAGCAGCTCCGAGGGCGGGATAGGTCTTCATGAGCAGTTCTTC. The rearrangement links TRBV5-1 to TRBJ2-1; possibly TRBD2 for D (6 bases). Germline CDR1 and CDR2: SGHRS and YFSETQ. The CDR3 runs 16 residues. The V gene lost 3 bases and the J gene lost 8 bases, with 21 bases spanning the gap.

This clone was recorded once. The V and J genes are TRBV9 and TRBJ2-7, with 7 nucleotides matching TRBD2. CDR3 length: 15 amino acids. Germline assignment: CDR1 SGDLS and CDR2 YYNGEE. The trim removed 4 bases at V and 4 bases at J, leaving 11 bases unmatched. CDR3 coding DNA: TGTGCCAGCAGCCCCAGCGGGGCCAGGTTTTACGAGCAGTACTTC. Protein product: CASSPSGARFYEQYF.

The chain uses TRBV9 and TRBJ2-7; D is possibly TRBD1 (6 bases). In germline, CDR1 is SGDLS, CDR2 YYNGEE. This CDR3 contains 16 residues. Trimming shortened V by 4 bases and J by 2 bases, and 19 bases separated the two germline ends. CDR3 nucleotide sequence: TGTGCCAGCAGCCCCCGCTCGTCAGGGGTGGCCTACGAGCAGTACTTC. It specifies CASSPRSSGVAYEQYF.